A single sample is the source of the 22 T cell receptor beta chains below, sequenced in a study of blood T cell repertoires in COVID-19. The method was immunoSEQ multiplex PCR; TCRdb's version includes in-frame clones alone and lacks a portion of them. The table includes under 350,000 clones, around 90% detected once. Sequences were obtained from peripheral blood. These receptors were obtained from a man in his 70s with acute or convalescent COVID-19.

This clone has just one count. The chain combines TRBV7-2 with TRBJ2-7; D is perhaps TRBD2 (6 bases). Germline assignment: CDR1 SGHTA and CDR2 FQGNSA. The CDR3 has 15 amino acids. The V end was cut by 1 base, the J end by 3 bases, with 13 bases between. In DNA form, the CDR3 reads TGTGCCAGCAGCTTAGGCGGGGAGTCGATCTACGAGCAGTACTTC. Amino acid sequence: CASSLGGESIYEQYF.

This chain uses TRBV7-2 with TRBJ2-5; the D gene is possibly TRBD1 (6 bases). Trimming left V 6 bases short and J 4 bases short, with 15 bases between. CDR1 and CDR2 (germline): SGHTA, FQGNSA. The CDR3 consists of 14 residues. The CDR3 sequence: CASSPIGQLETQYF. The CDR3 nucleotides are TGTGCCAGCAGTCCTATCGGACAGTTAGAGACCCAGTACTTC.

V is TRBV2 and J is TRBJ2-2, with no clear D. CDR1 is SNHLY, CDR2 FYNNEI, per germline. The CDR3 covers 15 residues. The V end lost 4 bases, the J end lost 0 bases, and 9 bases lay between the germline ends. CDR3 sequence reads: CASSVRSSNTGELFF. CDR3 nucleotides: TGTGCCAGCAGTGTTCGGAGTTCGAACACCGGGGAGCTGTTTTTT.

The chain uses TRBV5-6 and TRBJ2-3; 13 positions agree with TRBD2. Germline V CDR1 and CDR2: SGHDT, YYEEEE. This CDR3 has 15 residues. Germline trimming cut 3 bases from V and 10 bases from J; bases unmatched to any gene: 8. The CDR3 here is CASSSQTSGGYAQYF. The CDR3 DNA follows: TGTGCCAGCAGCTCCCAGACTAGCGGGGGGTATGCGCAGTATTTT. The full variable domain, rest sourced from reference TRBV5-6 and TRBJ2-3, is DAGVTQSPTHLIKTRGQQVTLRCSPKSGHDTVSWYQQALGQGPQFIFQYYEEEERQRGNFPDRFSGHQFPNYSSELNVNALLLGDSALYLCASSSQTSGGYAQYFGPGTRLTVL.

V and J are TRBV10-1 and TRBJ2-4; 12 bases are shared with TRBD2. V shed 6 bases and J 5 bases; nucleotides not matched to a gene: 14. Germline CDR1 reads WNHNN; CDR2 reads SYGVQD (reference sequence). CDR3 size: 18 residues. CDR3 protein: CASSRPPPTSGGQNIQYF. The CDR3 nucleotides read TGCGCCAGCAGCCGTCCCCCCCCTACTAGCGGGGGGCAAAACATTCAGTACTTC.

The chain employs TRBV6-5 and TRBJ1-6; TRBD1 matches 10 bases. This CDR3 region has 14 residues. With 7 bases clipped from V and 7 bases from J, the junction kept 4 bases outside the gene matches. The germline V gene has CDR1 MNHEY and CDR2 SVGAGI. The CDR3 DNA is TGTGCCAGCACCGAGGGACAGGGGAATTCACCCCTCCACTTT. This translates into CASTEGQGNSPLHF.

This clone has only one observation. The chain recombines TRBV4-3 with TRBJ2-3, with TRBD2 matching over 9 bases. This CDR3 has 17 residues. Trimming cost V 0 bases and J 1 base; bases outside gene matches: 5. CDR1 and CDR2 from the germline V gene are LGHNA and YSLEER. CDR3 sequence reads: CASSQDFLAGGTDTQYF. The CDR3 DNA sequence: TGCGCCAGCAGCCAAGATTTCTTAGCGGGGGGCACAGATACGCAGTATTTT.

This chain links TRBV4-2 with TRBJ1-3, with D unresolved. This CDR3 contains 15 residues. Germline CDR1 reads LGHNA; CDR2 reads YNFKEQ. Trimming shortened V by 0 bases and J by 0 bases, and 6 bases separated the two germline ends. The CDR3 loop is CASSQEGSSGNTIYF. Written as DNA, the CDR3 is TGTGCCAGCAGCCAAGAGGGGAGCTCTGGAAACACCATATATTTT.

The chain carries TRBV15 and TRBJ2-1; tentative D call: TRBD1 (5 bases). CDR3 length: 14 amino acids. Germline V lookup: CDR1 LNHNV, CDR2 YYDKDF (reference sequence). Between the trimmed V and J ends, which lost 11 bases and 2 bases, there was a span of 16 bases. CDR3 sequence (DNA): TGTGCCGCTAAGCCAGGGAAGACCTACAATGAGCAGTTCTTC. Its translation: CAAKPGKTYNEQFF.

V usage is TRBV30 and J usage is TRBJ1-5; perhaps TRBD1 as D (5 bases). Germline CDR1 is GTSNPN and CDR2 is SVGIG (reference sequence). Trimming cost V 2 bases and J 7 bases, with 18 bases left between them. The CDR3 runs 15 residues. The CDR3 region is CAWSRFGGGGQPQHF. In DNA form, the CDR3 reads TGTGCCTGGAGTCGCTTTGGGGGGGGAGGACAGCCCCAGCATTTT.

The gene calls are TRBV21-1 and TRBJ1-2; the table's D call of TRBD1 was not tested on the DNA. TRBV21-1 constitutes a pseudogene. The CDR3 covers 16 residues. This CDR3 reads CASSKRGTGGDYGYTF. In nucleotides, the CDR3 is TGTGCCAGCAGCAAAAGGGGAACAGGTGGAGACTATGGCTACACCTTC.

A few counts support this clone. The chain has TRBV12-3 or TRBV12-4 and TRBJ2-3, with D uncertain. V was shortened by 5 bases and J by 7 bases, with 13 bases between the two germline ends. The CDR3 spans 13 residues. The CDR3 loop is CASSPEALNTQYF. In DNA form, the CDR3 reads TGTGCCAGCAGTCCCGAGGCTCTTAATACGCAGTATTTT.

The chain combines TRBV28 with TRBJ1-5; TRBD1 might be the D (5 bases). The CDR3 length is 11 residues. CDR1 MDHEN and CDR2 SYDVKM come from the germline V gene. V shed 11 bases and J shed 7 bases, with 12 bases lying between them. The CDR3 DNA sequence: TGTGCCTCGGGGGGAAGGCAGCCCCAGCATTTT. Translating it yields CASGGRQPQHF. Full variable domain (missing parts from reference TRBV28 and TRBJ1-5): DVKVTQSSRYLVKRTGEKVFLECVQDMDHENMFWYRQDPGLGLRLIYFSYDVKMKEKGDIPEGYSVSREKKERFSLILESASTNQTSMYLCASGGRQPQHFGDGTRLSIL.

The V gene is TRBV6-6, the J gene TRBJ1-2; possibly TRBD1 for D (5 bases). CDR3 size: 15 residues. V was trimmed by 5 bases and J by 4 bases, leaving 17 bases between them. Germline V gene sequence: CDR1 MNHNY, CDR2 SVGAGI (reference sequence). Written as DNA, the CDR3 is TGTGCCAGCAGTGTACGGTTCGACAGACCCTATGGCTACACCTTC. This gives the protein CASSVRFDRPYGYTF.

The gene calls are TRBV12-3 or TRBV12-4 and TRBJ1-2; TRBD1 is a possible D gene (5 bases). V lost 5 bases and J lost 3, with 10 bases in between. This CDR3 is built from 13 residues. CDR3 in DNA: TGTGCCAGCAGTAGCAGGGCTCACTATGGCTACACCTTC. The encoded protein is CASSSRAHYGYTF.

The chain links TRBV6-2 or TRBV6-3 to TRBJ2-7, with a possible D match to TRBD2 (6 bases). The V and J ends lost 2 bases and 0 bases respectively, with 14 bases between them. The germline gives CDR1 MNHEY, CDR2 SVGEGT. This CDR3 comprises 16 residues. This chain's CDR3 is CASSYPLAGSSYEQYF. DNA for the CDR3: TGTGCCAGCAGTTACCCTCTGGCGGGAAGCTCCTACGAGCAGTACTTC.

The CDR3 DNA reads TGTGCCAGCAGAGACAGGGTCGAGACCCAGTACTTC. This encodes CASRDRVETQYF. The chain carries TRBV2 and TRBJ2-5; 7 positions agree with TRBD1. The CDR3 sequence is 12 residues long. V lost 6 bases to trimming and J lost 5 bases; unmatched junction nucleotides: 3. The germline gives CDR1 SNHLY, CDR2 FYNNEI.

This CDR3 reads CASSLGTGLSTDTQYF. DNA of the CDR3: TGTGCCAGCAGCCTCGGGACAGGGCTTAGCACAGATACGCAGTATTTT. The V and J genes are TRBV2 and TRBJ2-3, with 9 nucleotides matching TRBD1. The V gene's germline CDR1 is SNHLY and CDR2 FYNNEI. The CDR3 loop spans 16 amino acids. V lost 6 bases, J lost 0 bases, and 7 bases stayed unmatched.

This chain connects TRBV11-2 to TRBJ2-7; D is undetermined. Trimming removed 1 base at V and 4 bases at J, with 11 bases between. The CDR3 covers 14 residues. Per germline, CDR1 SGHAT and CDR2 FQNNGV. The CDR3 here is CASSLGVTVYEQYF. In nucleotides, the CDR3 is TGTGCCAGCAGCTTAGGAGTTACAGTTTACGAGCAGTACTTC.

The V and J genes are TRBV2 and TRBJ1-3; TRBD1 agrees at 7 bases. The CDR3 extends over 14 amino acids. Losses at the gene ends were 6 bases for V and 4 bases for J; bases not matched to a gene: 6. Looked up from germline, CDR1 is SNHLY and CDR2 is FYNNEI. As DNA, the CDR3 is TGTGCCAGCAGACCTGACAGGGCCGGAAACACCATATATTTT. Its protein product is CASRPDRAGNTIYF.

The chain links TRBV20-1 to TRBJ2-1; 8 bases are a match to TRBD2. This CDR3 spans 11 amino acids. The germline V gene encodes CDR1 DFQATT and CDR2 SNEGSKA (reference sequence). The V and J ends lost 6 bases and 14 bases, in that order; junction bases with no gene match: 9. CDR3 bases: TGCAGTGCCCCCAGACTAGCGAAGGAGTTCTTC. The encoded protein is CSAPRLAKEFF.

This sequence joins TRBV30 and TRBJ1-1, with 9 bases that match TRBD1. The trim removed 7 bases at V and 3 bases at J, leaving 12 bases unmatched. The CDR3 extends over 15 amino acids. The V gene's germline CDR1 is GTSNPN and CDR2 SVGIG (reference sequence). The CDR3 loop is CAFIKQGAKYTEAFF. The CDR3 region has the DNA TGTGCCTTCATTAAACAGGGGGCTAAATACACTGAAGCTTTCTTT. The full variable domain, rest sourced from reference TRBV30 and TRBJ1-1, is SQTIHQWPATLVQPVGSPLSLECTVEGTSNPNLYWYRQAAGRGLQLLFYSVGIGQISSEVPQNLSASRPQDRQFILSSKKLLLSDSGFYLCAFIKQGAKYTEAFFGQGTRLTVV.